Following are 30 T cell receptor beta chains from one sample sequenced in a study of cytomegalovirus exposure and HLA in healthy donors (dated by TCRdb to 2016 to 2017). Library preparation used the immunoSEQ multiplex PCR assay. For the multiplex PCR, a mixture combining 60 forward primers for TCR Vbeta segments and 13 reverse primers for TCR Jbeta segments was used. As stored in TCRdb, this immuneACCESS dataset retains in-frame rearrangements with V and J assigned. A fraction of the clones does not appear; measured against another copy, unresolved V genes explain less than half of the discrepancy, and the remainder lacks a known reason. The sample contains some 190,000 clones, roughly 81% of them found a single time. The ten biggest clones cover less than 4% of the sample. The sample consisted of PBMCs. These receptors were collected from a woman in her twenties or thirties in good health and CMV-seropositive.

This CDR3 reads CASSRHGAQYF. CDR3 nucleotide sequence: TGTGCCAGCAGTCGACACGGGGCCCAGTACTTC. This sequence joins TRBV27 and TRBJ2-5; D perhaps matches TRBD2 (5 bases). Germline V gene data show CDR1 as MNHEY and CDR2 as SMNVEV (reference sequence). V lost 5 bases, J lost 9 bases, and 10 bases lay in between. The CDR3 consists of 11 residues.

The chain is built from TRBV5-1 and TRBJ2-5; 8 bases align to TRBD2. The V gene's germline CDR1 is SGHRS and CDR2 YFSETQ. Unmatched junction bases numbered 2, after V lost 0 bases and J lost 4 bases. The CDR3 has 14 amino acids. The DNA for the CDR3 is TGCGCCAGCAGCTTGGGGCTAGCGGGAGAGACCCAGTACTTC. It codes for CASSLGLAGETQYF. Using reference TRBV5-1 and TRBJ2-5 for the parts outside the CDR3, the full variable domain is KAGVTQTPRYLIKTRGQQVTLSCSPISGHRSVSWYQQTPGQGLQFLFEYFSETQRNKGNFPGRFSGRQFSNSRSEMNVSTLELGDSALYLCASSLGLAGETQYFGPGTRLLVL.

J is TRBJ2-3 and V is TRBV15; D is undetermined. Per the germline V gene, CDR1 is LNHNV and CDR2 is YYDKDF (reference sequence). The CDR3 is 15 amino acids. The V gene lost 0 bases and the J gene lost 1 base, with 8 bases spanning the gap. Here the CDR3 reads CATSRDRFGTDTQYF. The CDR3, as DNA: TGTGCCACCAGCAGAGATCGGTTTGGCACAGATACGCAGTATTTT. The full variable domain, completed using reference TRBV15 and TRBJ2-3, is DAMVIQNPRYQVTQFGKPVTLSCSQTLNHNVMYWYQQKSSQAPKLLFHYYDKDFNNEADTPDNFQSRRPNTSFCFLDIRSPGLGDTAMYLCATSRDRFGTDTQYFGPGTRLTVL.

In its sample, this clone was seen a few times. The V and J genes are TRBV15 and TRBJ2-4, with 9 bases fitting TRBD2. CDR3 size: 17 residues. The V segment lost 1 base and the J segment 6 bases; nucleotides outside the gene matches: 10. From germline, CDR1 is LNHNV and CDR2 YYDKDF (reference sequence). CDR3 DNA sequence: TGTGCCACCAGCAGAGCACTAGCGGGTTATGGGGCAAACATTCAGTACTTC. Its translation: CATSRALAGYGANIQYF.

The chain has TRBV4-1 and TRBJ1-5, with 8 bases identical to TRBD1. The CDR3 extends over 15 amino acids. J lost 7 bases, V lost 0 bases, and 5 bases had no gene match. Germline CDR1 reads MGHRA; CDR2 reads YSYEKL. The CDR3 sequence is CASSQDTGGWQPQHF. The CDR3 bases are TGCGCCAGCAGCCAAGATACAGGGGGTTGGCAGCCCCAGCATTTT.

The chain employs TRBV25-1 and TRBJ1-2; 7 bases agree with TRBD1. CDR1 is MGHDK and CDR2 is SYGVNS in the germline V gene. Germline trimming cut 3 bases from V and 4 bases from J; bases unmatched to any gene: 8. The CDR3 is 15 amino acids. The CDR3, as DNA: TGTGCCAGCAGTGACCTCCGGGACAGACGCTATGGCTACACCTTC. Amino acid sequence: CASSDLRDRRYGYTF.

This clone turned up a few times. The chain joins TRBV27 to TRBJ2-7; 8 bases match TRBD2. From germline, CDR1 is MNHEY and CDR2 SMNVEV (reference sequence). Losses at the gene ends were 5 bases for V and 2 bases for J; bases not matched to a gene: 8. This CDR3 contains 15 residues. CDR3 DNA sequence: TGTGCCAGCAGTATCGCGGGAGGATCAACCTACGAGCAGTACTTC. Translated, it gives CASSIAGGSTYEQYF.

This sequence joins TRBV28 and TRBJ1-5; no clear D gene. Germline CDR1 reads MDHEN; CDR2 reads SYDVKM. The V gene lost 2 bases and the J gene lost 3 bases, with 11 bases spanning the gap. The CDR3 totals 15 residues. Written as DNA, the CDR3 is TGTGCCAGCAGTTTAGTTTTCGGAGCCAATCAGCCCCAGCATTTT. Its protein product is CASSLVFGANQPQHF.

V usage is TRBV19 and J usage is TRBJ2-1, with TRBD1 as a possible D gene (5 bases). The CDR3 runs to 14 residues. Germline CDR1 LNHDA, CDR2 SQIVND (reference sequence). Trimming shortened V by 5 bases and J by 7 bases, and 15 bases separated the two germline ends. In DNA form, the CDR3 reads TGTGCCAGTAGTCCGAATTCTCAGGGAAATGAGCAGTTCTTC. Translating it yields CASSPNSQGNEQFF.

This CDR3 reads CASSPGVYNEQFF. CDR3 in DNA: TGCGCCAGCAGTCCGGGGGTCTACAATGAGCAGTTCTTC. V is TRBV10-1 and J is TRBJ2-1; D possibly corresponds to TRBD2 (6 bases). Between the trimmed V and J ends, which lost 5 bases and 3 bases, there was a span of 8 bases. The CDR3 is made up of 13 amino acids. Germline loops: CDR1 WNHNN, CDR2 SYGVQD (reference sequence).

The chain joins TRBV7-7 to TRBJ2-1; 15 bases are shared with TRBD2. Losses at the gene ends were 5 bases for V and 4 bases for J; bases not matched to a gene: 6. The CDR3 has 17 amino acids. CDR1 and CDR2 from the germline V gene are SSHAT and FNYEAQ (reference sequence). CDR3 coding DNA: TGTGCCAGCAGCCCCGGGACTAGCGGGAGGCTATACAATGAGCAGTTCTTC. This translates into CASSPGTSGRLYNEQFF.

The genes are TRBV4-1 and TRBJ2-7; TRBD2 matches at 11 bases. Germline V gives CDR1 MGHRA, CDR2 YSYEKL. Trimming took 0 bases from V and 2 from J; bases not matched to a gene: 0. The length of the CDR3 is 15 residues. CDR3 in amino acids: CASSQETSGAYEQYF. CDR3 DNA: TGCGCCAGCAGCCAAGAGACTAGCGGGGCCTACGAGCAGTACTTC.

The rearrangement uses TRBV5-1 and TRBJ1-1; 7 positions agree with TRBD1. CDR3 size: 15 residues. Germline CDR1 reads SGHRS; CDR2 reads YFSETQ. J gave up 0 bases and V 4 bases, and 6 bases lay outside the gene matches. CDR3 protein: CASSEGQPLNTEAFF. The CDR3 coding sequence is TGCGCCAGCAGCGAGGGACAGCCTCTGAACACTGAAGCTTTCTTT.

The rearrangement joins TRBV19 to TRBJ2-2, with TRBD2 matching 9 bases. The CDR3 has 15 residues. The J segment lost 4 bases and the V segment lost 3 bases, leaving 3 bases of the junction unmatched. CDR1 and CDR2 from the germline V gene are LNHDA and SQIVND (reference sequence). The CDR3 DNA reads TGTGCCAGTAGTATCGCGGGAGGGGTCACCGGGGAGCTGTTTTTT. Amino acids: CASSIAGGVTGELFF.

The chain combines TRBV6-1 with TRBJ2-7; D is perhaps TRBD1 (7 bases). From germline, CDR1 is MNHNS and CDR2 SASEGT. CDR3 length: 14 residues. V gave up 7 bases and J gave up 6 bases, with 19 bases separating them. As DNA, the CDR3 is TGTGCCAGCACTCCCCCGGACAGGAGGGGCGAGCAGTACTTC. Translating it yields CASTPPDRRGEQYF.

This clone was recorded once. The V call is TRBV6-1, the J call TRBJ1-5; TRBD1 agrees at 9 bases. Germline V CDR1 and CDR2: MNHNS, SASEGT. The J segment lost 8 bases and the V segment lost 5 bases, leaving 4 bases of the junction unmatched. The CDR3 runs to 13 residues. DNA for the CDR3: TGTGCCAGCAGTCTGGACAGGGGAAAGCCCCAGCATTTT. This sequence encodes CASSLDRGKPQHF.

The chain links TRBV28 to TRBJ2-7; D is uncertain. The CDR3 contains 12 residues. The germline CDR1 and CDR2 sequences are MDHEN and SYDVKM. Deletions cut 5 bases from V and 6 bases from J, with 11 bases between. CDR3 sequence (DNA): TGTGCCAGCAGTCGCGATAGCCTCGAGCAGTACTTC. Translation: CASSRDSLEQYF.

This chain joins TRBV2 and TRBJ1-1; no clear D. The CDR3 is 13 residues long. The V end lost 5 bases, the J end lost 1 base, and 8 bases lay between the germline ends. Germline V gives CDR1 SNHLY, CDR2 FYNNEI. The CDR3 DNA reads TGTGCCAGCAGTTATAAGCCGAACACTGAAGCTTTCTTT. It yields the protein CASSYKPNTEAFF. The entire variable domain, with the rest obtained from reference TRBV2 and TRBJ1-1, is as follows: EPEVTQTPSHQVTQMGQEVILRCVPISNHLYFYWYRQILGQKVEFLVSFYNNEISEKSEIFDDQFSVERPDGSNFTLKIRSTKLEDSAMYFCASSYKPNTEAFFGQGTRLTVV.

Note on this clone: Other DNA sequences within the sample encode an identical CDR3. The CDR3 DNA is TGTGCCAGCAGTGAAAAAGGACTAGCGTCCTACAATGAGCAGTTCTTC. Translating gives CASSEKGLASYNEQFF. The V gene is TRBV2, the J gene TRBJ2-1; TRBD2 matches 9 bases. Trimming removed 2 bases from V and 1 base from J; junction bases left unmatched: 3. Germline CDR1 SNHLY, CDR2 FYNNEI. The CDR3 totals 16 residues.

This chain's CDR3 is CASSLDLGLSSYEQYF. The CDR3 DNA reads TGTGCCAGCAGTCTAGACCTTGGACTATCCTCCTACGAGCAGTACTTC. The gene calls are TRBV28 and TRBJ2-7; a weak D match, TRBD2 (6 bases). V was pared by 5 bases and J by 0 bases, with 17 bases between. Germline V gene sequence: CDR1 MDHEN, CDR2 SYDVKM. The CDR3 is made up of 16 amino acids. Filled out from reference TRBV28 and TRBJ2-7, the complete variable domain reads DVKVTQSSRYLVKRTGEKVFLECVQDMDHENMFWYRQDPGLGLRLIYFSYDVKMKEKGDIPEGYSVSREKKERFSLILESASTNQTSMYLCASSLDLGLSSYEQYFGPGTRLTVT.

J is TRBJ2-5 and V is TRBV10-1, with D hard to call. This CDR3 contains 12 residues. CDR1 WNHNN and CDR2 SYGVQD come from the germline V gene (reference sequence). The ends were cut back, 0 bases at V and 5 bases at J, with 4 bases in the middle. This CDR3 reads CASSESLETQYF. The CDR3 DNA sequence: TGCGCCAGCAGTGAGTCTCTTGAGACCCAGTACTTC.

This clone was observed a few times. The gene calls are TRBV28 and TRBJ2-3; 8 positions match TRBD2. V shed 2 bases, J shed 0 bases, and the junction held 1 base outside the gene matches. Germline lookup yields CDR1 MDHEN and CDR2 SYDVKM. This CDR3 contains 15 residues. The CDR3 spells CASSLAGGSTDTQYF. The CDR3 DNA follows: TGTGCCAGCAGTTTAGCGGGAGGCAGCACAGATACGCAGTATTTT.

The V gene is TRBV15, the J gene TRBJ2-2; TRBD2 agrees at 8 bases. The CDR3 contains 14 residues. The V segment lost 5 bases and the J segment 6 bases; nucleotides outside the gene matches: 5. CDR1 and CDR2 from the germline V gene are LNHNV and YYDKDF (reference sequence). CDR3 loop: CATSRRTSPGELFF. The DNA for the CDR3 is TGTGCCACCAGCCGCCGGACTAGCCCCGGGGAGCTGTTTTTT. Full variable domain (rest looked up from reference TRBV15 and TRBJ2-2): DAMVIQNPRYQVTQFGKPVTLSCSQTLNHNVMYWYQQKSSQAPKLLFHYYDKDFNNEADTPDNFQSRRPNTSFCFLDIRSPGLGDTAMYLCATSRRTSPGELFFGEGSRLTVL.

The chain recombines TRBV5-1 with TRBJ2-5; D gene uncertain. Trimming pared 1 base from V and 4 bases from J, leaving 8 bases between. The CDR3 contains 13 residues. Germline V gives CDR1 SGHRS, CDR2 YFSETQ. CDR3: CASSLQRSETQYF. The DNA of the CDR3 is TGCGCCAGCAGCTTGCAGCGTTCAGAGACCCAGTACTTC.

V is TRBV7-7 and J is TRBJ2-7; 8 bases line up with TRBD1. Trimming cost V 3 bases and J 3 bases; bases outside gene matches: 1. This CDR3 is built from 13 residues. CDR1 is SSHAT, CDR2 FNYEAQ, per germline (reference sequence). Written as DNA, the CDR3 is TGTGCCAGCAGCTTGGGACAGGACTACGAGCAGTACTTC. Its translation is CASSLGQDYEQYF.

The rearrangement uses TRBV7-9 and TRBJ2-1, with 7 bases matching TRBD2. Unmatched junction bases numbered 7, after V lost 1 base and J lost 7 bases. Germline CDR1 reads SEHNR; CDR2 reads FQNEAQ (reference sequence). The CDR3 is made up of 15 amino acids. The CDR3 DNA reads TGTGCCAGCAGCTTAGTGGGAGGGGCCCGGAATGAGCAGTTCTTC. Its protein product is CASSLVGGARNEQFF.

In its sample, this clone was seen once. The rearrangement links TRBV7-9 to TRBJ1-1; the match to TRBD1 covers 7 bases. The CDR3 is made up of 16 amino acids. Germline V gene sequence: CDR1 SEHNR, CDR2 FQNEAQ (reference sequence). The V gene end was trimmed by 5 bases and the J gene end by 4 bases; junction bases not matched to a gene: 13. CDR3 nucleotide sequence: TGTGCCAGCAGCCCCCCGGGAGGGGGCTTGATCACTGAAGCTTTCTTT. The encoded protein is CASSPPGGGLITEAFF. Supplemented by reference TRBV7-9 and TRBJ1-1, the full variable domain reads DTGVSQNPRHKITKRGQNVTFRCDPISEHNRLYWYRQTLGQGPEFLTYFQNEAQLEKSRLLSDRFSAERPKGSFSTLEIQRTEQGDSAMYLCASSPPGGGLITEAFFGQGTRLTVV.

The chain employs TRBV6-1 and TRBJ1-3; 7 bases are shared with TRBD1. V shed 9 bases and J 2 bases; nucleotides not matched to a gene: 4. Germline CDR1 is MNHNS and CDR2 is SASEGT. This CDR3 is built from 13 residues. The CDR3 protein is CASIRGPGNTIYF. Written as DNA, the CDR3 is TGTGCCAGTATTAGGGGGCCTGGAAACACCATATATTTT.

The V and J genes are TRBV19 and TRBJ2-7, with D possibly matching TRBD1 (5 bases). CDR3 size: 13 residues. In germline, CDR1 is LNHDA, CDR2 SQIVND (reference sequence). Trimming removed 5 bases at V and 1 base at J, with 9 bases between. DNA for the CDR3: TGTGCCAGTAGTCCGACAGCTTCCTACGAGCAGTACTTC. This encodes CASSPTASYEQYF. The full variable domain, its missing parts supplied by reference TRBV19 and TRBJ2-7, is DGGITQSPKYLFRKEGQNVTLSCEQNLNHDAMYWYRQDPGQGLRLIYYSQIVNDFQKGDIAEGYSVSREKKESFPLTVTSAQKNPTAFYLCASSPTASYEQYFGPGTRLTVT.

In nucleotides, the CDR3 is TGTGCCAGCAGCACCGGACTAGCGGGAGGGCAGGAAGATACGCAGTATTTT. Protein sequence: CASSTGLAGGQEDTQYF. V gene TRBV11-3 combines with J gene TRBJ2-3, with 15 bases aligning to TRBD2. The germline gives CDR1 SGHNT, CDR2 YENEEA. Losses at the gene ends were 5 bases for V and 5 bases for J; bases not matched to a gene: 8. The CDR3 totals 17 residues.